This T cell receptor (beta chain) was sequenced in a study of OX40 agonist ivuxolimab in advanced cancers. Study-wide background: Cohort: 82.7% men, mean age about 60, aged about 23 to 80. Patients achieving partial responses numbered three: one hepatocellular carcinoma case and two cutaneous melanoma cases. Study-level findings and limits: Compared with CD4+, CD8+ T cells on average had more expanded clones.

Clones were sequenced by immunoSEQ multiplex PCR, and TCRdb holds only the in-frame ones, with some missing. The sample yields roughly 72,000 clones, more than 65% seen once. The CDR3 has 14 amino acids. Deletions cut 5 bases from V and 5 bases from J, with 10 bases between. Germline CDR1 and CDR2: SGHAT and FQNNGV. A few counts support this clone. What it binds is not known. Individuals having autoimmune disease history or systemic immunosuppression were not enrolled. This rearrangement joins TRBV11-2 to TRBJ1-6; D ambiguous. The sample was CD4+ or CD8+ T cells sorted from blood, taken in a trial of the OX40 agonist ivuxolimab. This TCR was sampled from an adult with an advanced solid tumor such as melanoma, head and neck, liver or kidney cancer. CDR3 loop: CASSRDPNNSPLHF. For the CDR3, the DNA is TGTGCCAGCAGCCGTGACCCGAATAATTCACCCCTCCACTTT.